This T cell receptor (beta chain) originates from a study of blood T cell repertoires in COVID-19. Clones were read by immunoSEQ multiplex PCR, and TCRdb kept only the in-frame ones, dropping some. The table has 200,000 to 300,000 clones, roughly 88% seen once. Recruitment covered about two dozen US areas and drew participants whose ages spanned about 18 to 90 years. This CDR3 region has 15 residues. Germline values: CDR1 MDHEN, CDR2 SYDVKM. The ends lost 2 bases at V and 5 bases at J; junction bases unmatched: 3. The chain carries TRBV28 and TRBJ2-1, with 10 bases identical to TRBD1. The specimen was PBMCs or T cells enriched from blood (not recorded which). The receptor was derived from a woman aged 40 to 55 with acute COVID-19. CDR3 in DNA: TGTGCCAGCAGTTTAACGGGACAGGGGAACAATGAGCAGTTCTTC. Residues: CASSLTGQGNNEQFF.